This T cell receptor beta chain was identified during a study of cytomegalovirus exposure and HLA in healthy donors. Findings of the study overall: TCR beta chains numbering more than 150 were designated cytomegalovirus-associated.

For this clone: Its antigen is still unknown.

Some clones are missing from TCRdb's copy, which holds only in-frame ones; the method was immunoSEQ multiplex PCR. The repertoire includes 300,000 to 400,000 clones, around 90% of them detected once, and around 0.91% sits in the top ten. The TCR comes from a man in his thirties or forties in good health and CMV-seronegative. Sequencing was performed on PBMCs.

Here the CDR3 reads CASGDGTALEQFF. CDR3 in DNA: TGTGCTAGTGGGGATGGGACAGCGCTTGAGCAGTTCTTC. This chain uses TRBV12-5 with TRBJ2-1; 7 bases agree with TRBD1. J was trimmed by 9 bases and V by 6 bases; bases with no gene match: 8. The CDR3 contains 13 residues. In germline, CDR1 is LGHNT, CDR2 FRNRAP.